The following is a T cell receptor beta chain sequence with its context. Clones were sequenced by immunoSEQ multiplex PCR, and TCRdb holds only the in-frame ones, with some missing. Of about 41,000 clones listed, about 88% were seen once; the top ten hold more than 0.6%. V was shortened by 2 bases and J by 0 bases, with 10 bases between the two germline ends. The CDR3 is 15 amino acids. Per the germline V gene, CDR1 is MNHEY and CDR2 is SVGAGI. The data are from a study of T cell changes during pregnancy in multiple sclerosis. The sample here was CD4+ T cells from peripheral blood mononuclear cells, taken in the first trimester of pregnancy. This sequence joins TRBV6-5 and TRBJ2-5; D is possibly TRBD1 (5 bases). The origin of this receptor is a female donor with multiple sclerosis, enrolled in a pregnancy study. The CDR3 sequence: CASSYGTGYQETQYF. The CDR3 DNA follows: TGTGCCAGCAGTTACGGCACAGGCTACCAAGAGACCCAGTACTTC.